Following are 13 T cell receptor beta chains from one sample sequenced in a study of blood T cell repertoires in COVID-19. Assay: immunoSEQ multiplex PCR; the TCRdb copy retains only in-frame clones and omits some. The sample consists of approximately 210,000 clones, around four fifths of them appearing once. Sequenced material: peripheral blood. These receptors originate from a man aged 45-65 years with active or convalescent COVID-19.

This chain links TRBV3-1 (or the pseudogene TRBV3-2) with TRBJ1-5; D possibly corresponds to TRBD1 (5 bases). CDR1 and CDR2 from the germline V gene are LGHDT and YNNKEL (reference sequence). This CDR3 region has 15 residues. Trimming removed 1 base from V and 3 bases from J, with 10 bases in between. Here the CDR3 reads CASSQAGGTNQPQHF. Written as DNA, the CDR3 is TGTGCCAGCAGCCAAGCAGGAGGGACCAATCAGCCCCAGCATTTT.

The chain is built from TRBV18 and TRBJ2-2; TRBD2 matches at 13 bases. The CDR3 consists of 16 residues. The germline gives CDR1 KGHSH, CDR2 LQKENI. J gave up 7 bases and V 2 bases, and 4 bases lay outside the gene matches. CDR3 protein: CASSPGGTSGIGELFF. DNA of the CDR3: TGTGCCAGCTCACCAGGCGGGACTAGCGGGATCGGGGAGCTGTTTTTT.

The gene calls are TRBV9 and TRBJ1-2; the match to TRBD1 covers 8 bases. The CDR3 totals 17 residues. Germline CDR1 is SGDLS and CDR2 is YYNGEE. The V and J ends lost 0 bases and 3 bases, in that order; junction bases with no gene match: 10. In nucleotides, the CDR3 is TGTGCCAGCAGCGTAGCAGGGGGCGCGAGCGGTTACTATGGCTACACCTTC. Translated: CASSVAGGASGYYGYTF.

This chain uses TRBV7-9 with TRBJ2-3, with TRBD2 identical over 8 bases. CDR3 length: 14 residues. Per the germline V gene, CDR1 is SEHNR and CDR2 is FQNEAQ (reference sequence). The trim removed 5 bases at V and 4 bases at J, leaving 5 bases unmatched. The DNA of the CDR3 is TGTGCCAGCAGCCCGAGCGGGGGCTCAGATACGCAGTATTTT. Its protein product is CASSPSGGSDTQYF.

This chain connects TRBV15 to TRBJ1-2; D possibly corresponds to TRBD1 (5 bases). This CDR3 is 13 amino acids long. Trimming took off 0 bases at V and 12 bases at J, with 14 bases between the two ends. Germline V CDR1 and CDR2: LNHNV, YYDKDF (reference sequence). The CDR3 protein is CATSRERGLGDTF. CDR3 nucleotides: TGTGCCACCAGCAGAGAGCGGGGTCTGGGGGACACCTTC.

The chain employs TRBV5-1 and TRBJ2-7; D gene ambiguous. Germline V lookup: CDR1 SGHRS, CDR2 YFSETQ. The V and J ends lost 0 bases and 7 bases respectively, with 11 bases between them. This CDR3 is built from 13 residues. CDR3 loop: CASSLESVGEQYF. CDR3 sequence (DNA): TGCGCCAGCAGCTTGGAGTCTGTCGGGGAGCAGTACTTC.

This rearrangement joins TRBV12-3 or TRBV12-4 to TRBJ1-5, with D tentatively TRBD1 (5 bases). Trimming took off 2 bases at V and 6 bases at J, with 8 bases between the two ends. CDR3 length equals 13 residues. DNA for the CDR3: TGTGCCAGCAGTTTAAAGGGGATTCAGCCCCAGCATTTT. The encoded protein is CASSLKGIQPQHF.

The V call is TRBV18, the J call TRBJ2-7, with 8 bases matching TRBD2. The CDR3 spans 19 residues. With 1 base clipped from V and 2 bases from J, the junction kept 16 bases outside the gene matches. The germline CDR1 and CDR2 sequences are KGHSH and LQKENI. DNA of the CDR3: TGTGCCAGCTCACCACTGGGACTTACGCGCGCGGGAGGAACCTACGAGCAGTACTTC. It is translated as CASSPLGLTRAGGTYEQYF.

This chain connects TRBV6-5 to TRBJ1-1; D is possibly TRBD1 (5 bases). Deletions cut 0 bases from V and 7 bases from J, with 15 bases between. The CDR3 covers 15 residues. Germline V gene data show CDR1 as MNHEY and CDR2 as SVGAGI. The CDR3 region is CASSYSGRAGGEAFF. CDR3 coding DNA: TGTGCCAGCAGTTACTCGGGCAGGGCGGGGGGTGAAGCTTTCTTT.

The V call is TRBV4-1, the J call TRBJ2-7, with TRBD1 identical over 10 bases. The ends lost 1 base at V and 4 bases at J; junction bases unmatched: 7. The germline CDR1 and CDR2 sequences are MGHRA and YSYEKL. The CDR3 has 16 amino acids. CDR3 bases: TGCGCCAGCAGCCAAGGACAGGGGGCCAAGAAATACGAGCAGTACTTC. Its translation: CASSQGQGAKKYEQYF.

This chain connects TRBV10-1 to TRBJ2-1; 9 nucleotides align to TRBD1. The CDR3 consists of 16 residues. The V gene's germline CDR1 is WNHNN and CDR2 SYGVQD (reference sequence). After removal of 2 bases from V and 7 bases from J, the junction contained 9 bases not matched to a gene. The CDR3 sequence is CASSERTGTGRNEQFF. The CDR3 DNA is TGCGCCAGCAGTGAGCGCACCGGGACAGGGAGGAATGAGCAGTTCTTC.

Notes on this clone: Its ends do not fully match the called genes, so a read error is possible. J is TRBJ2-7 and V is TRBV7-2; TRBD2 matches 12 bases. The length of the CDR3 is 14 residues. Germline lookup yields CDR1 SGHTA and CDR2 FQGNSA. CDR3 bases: TGTGCCAGCAGCCTAGCGGGGGGGCCCTACGAGCAGTACTTC. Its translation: CASSLAGGPYEQYF. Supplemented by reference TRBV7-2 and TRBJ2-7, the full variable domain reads GAGVSQSPSNKVTEKGKDVELRCDPISGHTALYWYRQSLGQGLEFLIYFQGNSAPDKSGLPSDRFSAERTGGSVSTLTIQRTQQEDSAVYLCASSLAGGPYEQYFGPGTRLTVT.

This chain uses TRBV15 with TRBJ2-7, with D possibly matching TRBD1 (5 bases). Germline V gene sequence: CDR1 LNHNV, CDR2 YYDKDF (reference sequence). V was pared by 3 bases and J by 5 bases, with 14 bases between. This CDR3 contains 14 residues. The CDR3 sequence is CATSRSPDSNEQYF. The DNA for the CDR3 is TGTGCCACCAGCAGGTCCCCCGACAGCAACGAGCAGTACTTC. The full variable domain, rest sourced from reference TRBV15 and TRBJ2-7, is DAMVIQNPRYQVTQFGKPVTLSCSQTLNHNVMYWYQQKSSQAPKLLFHYYDKDFNNEADTPDNFQSRRPNTSFCFLDIRSPGLGDTAMYLCATSRSPDSNEQYFGPGTRLTVT.